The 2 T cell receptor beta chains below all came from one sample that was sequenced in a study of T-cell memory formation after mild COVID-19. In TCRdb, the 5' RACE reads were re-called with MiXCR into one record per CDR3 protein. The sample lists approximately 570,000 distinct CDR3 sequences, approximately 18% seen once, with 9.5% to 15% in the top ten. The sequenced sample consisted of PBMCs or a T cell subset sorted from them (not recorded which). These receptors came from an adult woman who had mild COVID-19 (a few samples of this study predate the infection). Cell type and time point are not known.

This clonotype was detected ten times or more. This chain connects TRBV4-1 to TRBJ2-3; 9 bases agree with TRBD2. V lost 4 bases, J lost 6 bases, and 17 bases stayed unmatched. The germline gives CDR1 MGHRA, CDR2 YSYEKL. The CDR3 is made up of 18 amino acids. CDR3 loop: CASSPGPRGGRGPDTQYF. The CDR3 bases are TGCGCCAGCAGCCCGGGCCCGCGGGGGGGCCGCGGGCCTGATACGCAGTATTTT.

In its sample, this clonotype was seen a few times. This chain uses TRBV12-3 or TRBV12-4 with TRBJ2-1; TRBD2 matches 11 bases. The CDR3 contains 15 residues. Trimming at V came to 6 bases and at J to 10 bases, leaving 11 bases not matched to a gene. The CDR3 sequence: CASSLSGGASREQFF. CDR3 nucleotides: TGTGCCAGCAGCCTTAGCGGGGGGGCCTCTCGGGAGCAGTTCTTC.